This T cell receptor (beta chain) was obtained from a study of STAT5B mutations in CD4+ large granular lymphocyte leukemia. The data were produced by immunoSEQ multiplex PCR, yet TCRdb's version contains in-frame clones alone and is incomplete. The sample gives approximately 31,000 clones, around 70% of which show up once; 0.8% to 1.2% is in the top ten. Study-level results: 8/27 top patient clones versus 2/35 control clones were TRBV06-family.

About this clone itself: Its antigen is unknown.

Control samples were healthy donors' buffy coats. V lost 0 bases to trimming and J lost 1 base; unmatched junction nucleotides: 4. CDR1 SGHTS and CDR2 YDEGEE come from the germline V gene. The CDR3 covers 16 residues. Sequencing was carried out using CD4+ T cells from blood buffy coats. The gene calls are TRBV5-8 and TRBJ1-5; 7 nucleotides line up with TRBD1. The sequence derives from a human donor in good health. As DNA, the CDR3 is TGTGCCAGCAGCTTGGGGACAGGCTTAAGCAATCAGCCCCAGCATTTT. Its translation: CASSLGTGLSNQPQHF.